One sample yielded the 32 T cell receptor beta chains listed below, sequenced in a study of beta chain features in type 1 diabetes (dated by TCRdb to the late 2010s). The library was produced with the immunoSEQ multiplex PCR assay. The High Capacity cDNA Reverse Transcription Kit was used to reverse transcribe all of the isolated RNA, meaning that expressed TCRB transcripts were what got sequenced. Not all clones reach the TCRdb copy of this immuneACCESS table, which keeps in-frame sequences only. Checked studies attribute under half of the gap to unresolved V genes and leave the rest unexplained. Within this sample are 130,000 to 150,000 clones, with 8.5% to 12% of them counted one time only. The ten largest clonotypes hold around 1.4% of the sample. Sequenced: naive CD4+ T cells from blood. The cell subset or site label on this specimen signifies: true naive CD4+ T cells. The origin of the receptors is a young man in good health.

V is TRBV7-9 and J is TRBJ1-2; 10 bases match TRBD1. V lost 5 bases to trimming and J lost 3 bases; unmatched junction nucleotides: 9. Germline values: CDR1 SEHNR, CDR2 FQNEAQ (reference sequence). The CDR3 length is 16 residues. The DNA of the CDR3 is TGTGCCAGCAGCCAGACCCGGACAGGGGGAGACTATGGCTACACCTTC. Its protein product is CASSQTRTGGDYGYTF.

This chain uses TRBV6-6 with TRBJ2-7; D perhaps matches TRBD2 (7 bases). CDR3 length: 14 residues. The V end lost 1 base, the J end lost 3 bases, and 10 bases lay between the germline ends. In germline, CDR1 is MNHNY, CDR2 SVGAGI (reference sequence). The CDR3 DNA reads as TGTGCCAGCAGTTACTGGGGGGGCTTCTACGAGCAGTACTTC. Amino acid sequence: CASSYWGGFYEQYF.

This clone came up a few times. At the DNA level, this CDR3 is encoded by other sequences in the same sample as well. This chain uses TRBV6-5 with TRBJ2-7, with D maybe TRBD2 (5 bases). The CDR3 runs to 15 residues. From germline, CDR1 is MNHEY and CDR2 SVGAGI. V lost 2 bases and J lost 0, with 11 bases in between. The CDR3 protein is CASSYDGVSSYEQYF. Written as DNA, the CDR3 is TGTGCCAGCAGTTACGACGGGGTGAGCTCCTACGAGCAGTACTTC.

V is TRBV7-2 and J is TRBJ2-1; no reliable D call. V shed 0 bases and J shed 10 bases, with 10 bases lying between them. Germline CDR1 is SGHTA and CDR2 is FQGNSA. The CDR3 has 13 residues. For the CDR3, the DNA is TGTGCCAGCAGCTTAGCTACCCGAGGAGAGCAGTTCTTC. It translates to CASSLATRGEQFF.

This clone was seen only a few times. J is TRBJ2-3 and V is TRBV10-3, with TRBD2 matching 7 bases. Germline V gene lookup returns CDR1 ENHRY and CDR2 SYGVKD. After removal of 11 bases from V and 0 bases from J, the junction contained 8 bases not matched to a gene. CDR3 size: 14 residues. CDR3 in amino acids: CAGGGALSTDTQYF. The CDR3 DNA sequence: TGTGCCGGCGGGGGAGCTCTTAGCACAGATACGCAGTATTTT.

Turning to this clone: This sample includes further DNA sequences coding for the same CDR3. The chain carries TRBV18 and TRBJ1-5; D remains ambiguous. CDR3 length: 14 amino acids. Trimming removed 3 bases at V and 2 bases at J, with 8 bases between. The V gene's germline CDR1 is KGHSH and CDR2 LQKENI. The CDR3 DNA is TGTGCCAGCTCACCCCCGGGAGGCAATCAGCCCCAGCATTTT. Its translation: CASSPPGGNQPQHF.

This rearrangement joins TRBV12-5 to TRBJ2-2, with 7 positions matching TRBD2. The CDR3 length is 15 residues. Looked up from germline, CDR1 is LGHNT and CDR2 is FRNRAP. V lost 7 bases, J lost 4 bases, and 9 bases stayed unmatched. The CDR3 nucleotides are TGTGCTAGTGCCCTGGGGGGGTTCTCCACCGGGGAGCTGTTTTTT. Protein product: CASALGGFSTGELFF.

The CDR3 sequence is CASSLANTDTQYF. DNA of the CDR3: TGTGCCAGCAGCTTAGCCAATACAGATACGCAGTATTTT. The chain joins TRBV7-2 to TRBJ2-3; D gene unclear. Trimming removed 0 bases from V and 3 bases from J, with 4 bases in between. CDR3 length: 13 amino acids. Looked up from germline, CDR1 is SGHTA and CDR2 is FQGNSA.

This clone was found a few times. The chain carries TRBV7-3 and TRBJ2-7, with D tentatively TRBD1 (6 bases). CDR1 is SGHTA and CDR2 is FQGTGA in the germline V gene. Trimming left V 2 bases short and J 4 bases short, with 15 bases between. This CDR3 has 15 residues. The CDR3 sequence: CASSLRRGSEYEQYF. The CDR3 nucleotides are TGTGCCAGCAGCTTACGAAGGGGGAGTGAGTACGAGCAGTACTTC.

There are a few counts of this clone. The chain is built from TRBV15 and TRBJ1-3; TRBD1 might be the D (5 bases). This CDR3 contains 15 residues. Trimming took 1 base from V and 1 from J, leaving 8 bases between them. In germline, CDR1 is LNHNV, CDR2 YYDKDF (reference sequence). The CDR3 sequence: CATSRAGLSGNTIYF. Written as DNA, the CDR3 is TGTGCCACCAGCAGAGCAGGGTTATCTGGAAACACCATATATTTT.

This clone was detected many times. V gene TRBV10-3 combines with J gene TRBJ2-5; D possibly corresponds to TRBD1 (6 bases). Germline V CDR1 and CDR2: ENHRY, SYGVKD. There are 15 residues in the CDR3. The V gene lost 5 bases and the J gene lost 1 base, with 14 bases spanning the gap. CDR3 sequence: CAISRSGERQETQYF. In nucleotides, the CDR3 is TGTGCCATCAGTAGGTCAGGGGAACGCCAAGAGACCCAGTACTTC.

In its sample, this clone was seen a few times. The chain combines TRBV25-1 with TRBJ2-1, with a tentative D call TRBD1 (6 bases). The CDR3 is made up of 15 amino acids. The germline gives CDR1 MGHDK, CDR2 SYGVNS. V was clipped by 3 bases and J by 4 bases, with 13 bases between them. CDR3 sequence (DNA): TGTGCCAGCAGTGAGCAGCCGGGGACATACAATGAGCAGTTCTTC. This gives the protein CASSEQPGTYNEQFF.

This clone occurred a few times. At one end the junction does not follow the germline gene, possibly because of a read error. The genes are TRBV6-5 and TRBJ2-7; TRBD2 aligns across 7 bases. Germline V gene data show CDR1 as MNHEY and CDR2 as SVGAGI. CDR3 size: 12 residues. The CDR3 sequence: CASSYSSGGAIF. CDR3 DNA sequence: TGTGCCAGCAGTTACTCGTCGGGGGGTGCCATCTTC.

The chain has TRBV11-3 and TRBJ2-1; 9 bases agree with TRBD2. This CDR3 comprises 15 residues. The germline V gene has CDR1 SGHNT and CDR2 YENEEA. The V segment lost 5 bases and the J segment 4 bases; nucleotides outside the gene matches: 6. CDR3 amino acids: CASSPGAGGYNEQFF. The DNA for the CDR3 is TGTGCCAGCAGCCCTGGGGCGGGGGGGTACAATGAGCAGTTCTTC.

This clone was seen more than once but under ten times. The chain employs TRBV7-2 and TRBJ2-7; 9 nucleotides align to TRBD1. Germline CDR1 reads SGHTA; CDR2 reads FQGNSA. The CDR3 runs to 14 residues. The junction had 9 bases not matched to a gene; V was cut back by 5 bases and J by 7 bases. CDR3 protein: CASSPDRGSTEQYF. The CDR3 bases are TGTGCCAGCAGCCCGGACAGGGGATCTACGGAGCAGTACTTC.

The chain is built from TRBV5-1 and TRBJ2-2; possible D gene TRBD2, 6 bases. The CDR3 spans 16 residues. In germline, CDR1 is SGHRS, CDR2 YFSETQ. The germline V and J ends were trimmed by 1 base and 0 bases, with 10 bases remaining between them. The chain's CDR3 is CASSLREVSNTGELFF. The DNA for the CDR3 is TGCGCCAGCAGCTTGAGGGAGGTTTCGAACACCGGGGAGCTGTTTTTT.

This chain uses TRBV28 with TRBJ2-1; D may be TRBD1 (6 bases). Germline CDR1 and CDR2: MDHEN and SYDVKM. There are 14 residues in the CDR3. V dropped 4 bases and J dropped 7 bases, with 14 bases sitting between them. The CDR3 loop is CASSSGTSKNEQFF. The DNA for the CDR3 is TGTGCCAGCAGTTCGGGGACAAGTAAAAATGAGCAGTTCTTC.

This clone was detected many times. The genes are TRBV18 and TRBJ2-7, with 7 bases lining up with TRBD1. The CDR3 runs 14 residues. V lost 4 bases, J lost 2 bases, and 5 bases stayed unmatched. Germline assignment: CDR1 KGHSH and CDR2 LQKENI. The CDR3 loop reads CASSRRQGAYEQYF. The CDR3 nucleotides read TGTGCCAGCTCACGCCGTCAGGGGGCCTACGAGCAGTACTTC.

This clone was recorded a few times. The rearrangement joins TRBV5-1 to TRBJ2-1; TRBD2 agrees at 12 bases. This CDR3 has 15 amino acids. With 4 bases clipped from V and 2 bases from J, the junction kept 1 base outside the gene matches. The germline gives CDR1 SGHRS, CDR2 YFSETQ. CDR3 region: CASSRTSGAYNEQFF. The CDR3 region has the DNA TGCGCCAGCAGCCGGACTAGCGGGGCCTACAATGAGCAGTTCTTC. The variable domain in full, with the rest retrieved from reference TRBV5-1 and TRBJ2-1, is KAGVTQTPRYLIKTRGQQVTLSCSPISGHRSVSWYQQTPGQGLQFLFEYFSETQRNKGNFPGRFSGRQFSNSRSEMNVSTLELGDSALYLCASSRTSGAYNEQFFGPGTRLTVL.

This clone was counted between two and nine times. The V call is TRBV5-6, the J call TRBJ2-1; perhaps TRBD1 as D (6 bases). The CDR3 covers 15 residues. The germline V gene has CDR1 SGHDT and CDR2 YYEEEE. Trimming left V 0 bases short and J 3 bases short, with 10 bases between. CDR3 in amino acids: CASSLGRGYYNEQFF. As DNA, the CDR3 is TGTGCCAGCAGCTTGGGCAGGGGATACTACAATGAGCAGTTCTTC. Based on the CDR3 plus reference TRBV5-6 and TRBJ2-1, the full variable domain is DAGVTQSPTHLIKTRGQQVTLRCSPKSGHDTVSWYQQALGQGPQFIFQYYEEEERQRGNFPDRFSGHQFPNYSSELNVNALLLGDSALYLCASSLGRGYYNEQFFGPGTRLTVL.

This clone was detected a few times. CDR3 sequence: CASSLAQKTYEQYF. The CDR3 DNA follows: TGTGCCAGCAGCTTAGCACAGAAGACCTACGAGCAGTACTTC. This rearrangement joins TRBV7-9 to TRBJ2-7, with no clear D. Trimming shortened V by 0 bases and J by 2 bases, and 8 bases separated the two germline ends. CDR1 is SEHNR and CDR2 is FQNEAQ in the germline V gene (reference sequence). This CDR3 contains 14 residues.

This clone was observed a few times. This chain uses TRBV7-2 with TRBJ2-2; the D gene is possibly TRBD1 (5 bases). Germline V gene sequence: CDR1 SGHTA, CDR2 FQGNSA. The CDR3 is 15 residues long. The germline V and J ends were trimmed by 1 base and 4 bases, with 10 bases remaining between them. CDR3 sequence (DNA): TGTGCCAGCAGCTTAGATAGGGGCTCCACCGGGGAGCTGTTTTTT. Translation: CASSLDRGSTGELFF. The full variable domain, in which reference TRBV7-2 and TRBJ2-2 provide the parts outside the CDR3, is GAGVSQSPSNKVTEKGKDVELRCDPISGHTALYWYRQSLGQGLEFLIYFQGNSAPDKSGLPSDRFSAERTGGSVSTLTIQRTQQEDSAVYLCASSLDRGSTGELFFGEGSRLTVL.

This clone has more than one count but fewer than ten. This chain uses TRBV2 with TRBJ2-5; TRBD1 might be the D (5 bases). Deletions cut 5 bases from V and 5 bases from J, with 9 bases between. This CDR3 comprises 12 residues. Germline V gene sequence: CDR1 SNHLY, CDR2 FYNNEI. The chain's CDR3 is CASSFPGETQYF. CDR3 in DNA: TGTGCCAGCAGTTTCCCAGGGGAGACCCAGTACTTC.

This clone appeared a few times. The rearrangement uses TRBV5-1 and TRBJ2-3; a weak D match, TRBD1 (6 bases). V lost 4 bases and J 5 bases, leaving 8 bases between the germline ends. In germline, CDR1 is SGHRS, CDR2 YFSETQ. The CDR3 is 12 residues long. In DNA form, the CDR3 reads TGCGCCAGCAGCCCAGGGGTAGATACGCAGTATTTT. Encoded protein: CASSPGVDTQYF.

This chain connects TRBV9 to TRBJ2-2; 7 positions agree with TRBD1. V shed 4 bases and J 3 bases; nucleotides not matched to a gene: 9. The CDR3 consists of 16 residues. Germline CDR1 reads SGDLS; CDR2 reads YYNGEE. This CDR3 reads CASSPYPDRYTGELFF. In DNA, the CDR3 is TGTGCCAGCAGCCCCTATCCGGACAGGTACACCGGGGAGCTGTTTTTT.

The chain uses TRBV4-1 and TRBJ2-3; 12 bases map to TRBD2. The CDR3 has 15 residues. Looked up from germline, CDR1 is MGHRA and CDR2 is YSYEKL. J gave up 1 base and V 4 bases, and 0 bases lay outside the gene matches. The DNA of the CDR3 is TGCGCCAGCAGCCGGACTAGCGGGGGCACAGATACGCAGTATTTT. This translates into CASSRTSGGTDTQYF.

This clone was seen only a few times. This chain connects TRBV7-7 to TRBJ2-5; TRBD2 aligns across 7 bases. The ends lost 5 bases at V and 5 bases at J; junction bases unmatched: 8. The germline CDR1 and CDR2 sequences are SSHAT and FNYEAQ (reference sequence). The length of the CDR3 is 14 residues. For the CDR3, the DNA is TGTGCCAGCAGCCGGGGGAGGGTGGGGGAGACCCAGTACTTC. The encoded protein is CASSRGRVGETQYF. The full variable domain, with the rest looked up from reference TRBV7-7 and TRBJ2-5, is GAGVSQSPRYKVTKRGQDVTLRCDPISSHATLYWYQQALGQGPEFLTYFNYEAQPDKSGLPSDRFSAERPEGSISTLTIQRTEQRDSAMYRCASSRGRVGETQYFGPGTRLLVL.

This clone was counted between two and nine times. The chain joins TRBV5-1 to TRBJ2-7; 10 bases map to TRBD1. Trimming cost V 8 bases and J 4 bases; bases outside gene matches: 9. The CDR3 extends over 14 amino acids. In germline, CDR1 is SGHRS, CDR2 YFSETQ. CDR3 nucleotides: TGCGCCAGTTCACTGACAGGGGGCGGGTACGAGCAGTACTTC. Translated, it gives CASSLTGGGYEQYF.

This clone was counted at least ten times. This sequence joins TRBV19 and TRBJ1-2; D uncertain. Looked up from germline, CDR1 is LNHDA and CDR2 is SQIVND (reference sequence). The V and J ends lost 6 bases and 4 bases respectively, with 12 bases between them. This CDR3 has 13 residues. The CDR3 region is CASSTGYSYGYTF. The CDR3 DNA reads TGTGCCAGTAGCACCGGATACAGCTATGGCTACACCTTC.

Written as DNA, the CDR3 is TGTGCCAGCAGTGAGGTAGCAGAGCAGTTCTTC. This gives the protein CASSEVAEQFF. V usage is TRBV6-1 and J usage is TRBJ2-1; D remains ambiguous. V lost 3 bases and J lost 10, with 7 bases in between. This CDR3 spans 11 amino acids. Germline V CDR1 and CDR2: MNHNS, SASEGT.

The chain has TRBV9 and TRBJ1-1, with TRBD1 identical over 7 bases. From germline, CDR1 is SGDLS and CDR2 YYNGEE. The CDR3 runs to 17 residues. The J segment lost 3 bases and the V segment lost 0 bases, leaving 11 bases of the junction unmatched. The chain's CDR3 is CASSVALGTAGDTEAFF. In DNA form, the CDR3 reads TGTGCCAGCAGCGTAGCTTTAGGGACAGCGGGAGACACTGAAGCTTTCTTT.

This clone occurred a few times. The J gene is TRBJ2-6, the V gene TRBV7-3; D is unresolved. V was cut by 2 bases and J by 0 bases, with 8 bases left in between. CDR1 is SGHTA and CDR2 is FQGTGA in the germline V gene. The CDR3 covers 16 residues. The CDR3 sequence is CASSLGLFSGANVLTF. In DNA form, the CDR3 reads TGTGCCAGCAGCTTAGGGCTTTTCTCTGGGGCCAACGTCCTGACTTTC.